Below, 8 T cell receptor beta chains from the same sample are listed, as sequenced in a study of blood T cell repertoires in COVID-19 (dated by TCRdb to about 2020). Library generation was performed with the immunoSEQ multiplex PCR assay. This immuneACCESS table, as held by TCRdb, lists in-frame sequences with V and J called but not all clones. Of the missing ones, under half trace to an unresolved V gene in checked studies; the others have no known cause. For this sample the table gives hundreds of thousands of clones, of which 80% to 90% were detected only once. The top ten constitute about a tenth of the sample. Sequencing was performed on PBMCs or T cells enriched from blood (not recorded which). All receptors derive from a woman aged 45-59 years who had recovered from COVID-19.

The J gene is TRBJ2-5, the V gene TRBV18; 9 bases map to TRBD2. With 1 base clipped from V and 2 bases from J, the junction kept 2 bases outside the gene matches. The CDR3 sequence is 15 residues long. Germline assignment: CDR1 KGHSH and CDR2 LQKENI. CDR3 protein: CASSPRLAAQETQYF. CDR3 nucleotide sequence: TGTGCCAGCTCACCACGACTAGCGGCTCAAGAGACCCAGTACTTC.

This chain connects TRBV19 to TRBJ2-7, with D possibly matching TRBD1 (6 bases). V was shortened by 5 bases and J by 0 bases, with 14 bases between the two germline ends. The CDR3 totals 15 residues. Germline V gene sequence: CDR1 LNHDA, CDR2 SQIVND (reference sequence). The CDR3 protein is CASSSRTVSSYEQYF. Here the CDR3 DNA reads TGTGCCAGTAGTTCCCGGACAGTGAGCTCCTACGAGCAGTACTTC.

J is TRBJ1-1 and V is TRBV4-1, with TRBD1 as a possible D gene (6 bases). This CDR3 spans 21 amino acids. Per the germline V gene, CDR1 is MGHRA and CDR2 is YSYEKL. V lost 0 bases to trimming and J lost 6 bases, with 32 bases between them. The chain's CDR3 is CASSQDWVRGVHTGTRPEAFF. The CDR3 region has the DNA TGCGCCAGCAGCCAAGATTGGGTGCGGGGGGTCCATACAGGGACGAGGCCTGAAGCTTTCTTT.

This rearrangement joins TRBV28 to TRBJ1-3, with TRBD1 as a possible D gene (5 bases). Germline CDR1 is MDHEN and CDR2 is SYDVKM. This CDR3 has 15 residues. V shed 2 bases and J shed 1 base, with 9 bases lying between them. The CDR3 region has the DNA TGTGCCAGCAGTTTAACAGCAGGGTCTGGAAACACCATATATTTT. This encodes CASSLTAGSGNTIYF.

The genes are TRBV6-5 and TRBJ2-3; 12 nucleotides line up with TRBD1. The ends lost 6 bases at V and 5 bases at J; junction bases unmatched: 6. Germline V gives CDR1 MNHEY, CDR2 SVGAGI. The CDR3 runs 15 residues. CDR3 region: CASRSGTGGVDTQYF. CDR3 in DNA: TGTGCCAGCAGGTCCGGGACAGGGGGCGTAGATACGCAGTATTTT.

CDR3 sequence: CASSTQPGQSKPQHF. CDR3 nucleotide sequence: TGTGCCAGCAGTACTCAGCCGGGACAGAGTAAGCCCCAGCATTTT. The genes are TRBV28 and TRBJ1-5; TRBD1 aligns across 7 bases. Trimming cost V 5 bases and J 8 bases; bases outside gene matches: 12. Looked up from germline, CDR1 is MDHEN and CDR2 is SYDVKM. CDR3 length: 15 residues. Using reference TRBV28 and TRBJ1-5 for the parts outside the CDR3, the full variable domain is DVKVTQSSRYLVKRTGEKVFLECVQDMDHENMFWYRQDPGLGLRLIYFSYDVKMKEKGDIPEGYSVSREKKERFSLILESASTNQTSMYLCASSTQPGQSKPQHFGDGTRLSIL.

This clone was recorded once. Additional DNA sequences in this sample encode the identical CDR3. The genes are TRBV28 and TRBJ1-1; D is uncertain. The germline CDR1 and CDR2 sequences are MDHEN and SYDVKM. The CDR3 runs to 13 residues. With 2 bases removed from V and 1 base from J, the gap between germline ends came to 5 bases. In DNA, the CDR3 is TGTGCCAGCAGTTTACGAGAGAACACTGAAGCTTTCTTT. Translated: CASSLRENTEAFF.

The chain joins TRBV9 to TRBJ1-2; D is unresolved. The CDR3 is 14 residues long. V shed 6 bases and J shed 4 bases, with 16 bases lying between them. Germline V gene lookup returns CDR1 SGDLS and CDR2 YYNGEE. The CDR3, as DNA: TGTGCCAGCACAAAAGGAGGGTCAGGCTATGGCTACACCTTC. This gives the protein CASTKGGSGYGYTF.